This record covers a single T cell receptor (beta chain). This sample was taken from a study of blood T cell repertoires in COVID-19. Looking at the study overall: Samples representing acute and convalescent COVID-19 were sourced from the United States, Italy and Spain. PBMCs, B-cell-depleted T cells, or T cells were the source of the cDNA or gDNA that made up the material.

Original analysis: The assay estimated nucleated cells by amplifying reference gene primers. Using immunoSEQ multiplex PCR, the repertoire was profiled, and TCRdb retains in-frame clones only, with some absent. V, J and clone size derive from that table, while D and trimming were established from the DNA sequence. The data contain 80,000 to 95,000 clones, 75% to 90% of them singletons. Sequenced material: peripheral blood. The sequence derives from a man aged 45-65 years with active or convalescent COVID-19.

The CDR3 is CASLPIRRAPRHTEAFF. The CDR3 coding sequence is TGTGCCAGCTTACCGATAAGGCGGGCCCCGAGGCACACTGAAGCTTTCTTT. The J gene is TRBJ1-1, the V gene TRBV24-1; D is unclear. The CDR3 contains 17 residues. Germline values: CDR1 KGHDR, CDR2 SFDVKD. V lost 11 bases to trimming and J lost 3 bases, with 27 bases between them.